The sequence of this TCR beta chain was determined in a study of T-cell reconstitution after alpha-beta-depleted transplantation in children. Study findings and constraints: Surviving recipient T cells and thymic progenitors produced the high day-60 TCRbeta diversity seen in some patients. The study reportedly traced alpha-beta T cells about two months after transplant to several hundred expanded graft clones. A year post-transplant, T-cell counts and diversity derived mostly from newly produced T cells.

A word on this clonotype: What it binds is unknown.

The TCRbeta library incorporated unique molecular identifiers. TCRdb called the PCR reads again in MiXCR, with one record for every CDR3 protein. The sample has around 670,000 distinct CDR3 sequences; 10% to 15% are singletons. After removal of 3 bases from V and 3 bases from J, the junction contained 3 bases not matched to a gene. The CDR3 spans 15 residues. Germline V gives CDR1 MDHEN, CDR2 SYDVKM. The clonotype was recovered from a girl under 10 years old with congenital amegakaryocytic thrombocytopenia, due to receive a stem cell transplant. V and J are TRBV28 and TRBJ2-1, with TRBD2 matching over 9 bases. This sample comprised PBMCs, obtained before TCRalphabeta/CD19-depleted stem cell transplant. The CDR3 bases are TGTGCCAGCAGTTTCGTTAGCGGGAGCTACAATGAGCAGTTCTTC. Encoded protein: CASSFVSGSYNEQFF.